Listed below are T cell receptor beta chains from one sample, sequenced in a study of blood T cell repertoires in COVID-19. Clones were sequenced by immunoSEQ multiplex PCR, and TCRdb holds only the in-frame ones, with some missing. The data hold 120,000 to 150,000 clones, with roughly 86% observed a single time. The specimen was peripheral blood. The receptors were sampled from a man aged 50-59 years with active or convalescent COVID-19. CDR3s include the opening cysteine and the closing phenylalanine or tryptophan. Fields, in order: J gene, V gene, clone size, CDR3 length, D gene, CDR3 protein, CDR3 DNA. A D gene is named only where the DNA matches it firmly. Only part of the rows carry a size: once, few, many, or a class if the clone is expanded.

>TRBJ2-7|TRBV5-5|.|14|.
CASSLDYVSDEQYF
TGTGCCAGCAGCTTGGACTATGTAAGCGACGAGCAGTACTTC
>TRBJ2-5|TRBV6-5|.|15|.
CASLLATDPGETQYF
TGTGCCAGCTTGCTGGCTACGGACCCGGGGGAGACCCAGTACTTC
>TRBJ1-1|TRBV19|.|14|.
CASSVTGSGTEAFF
TGTGCCAGTAGTGTCACAGGGTCTGGCACTGAAGCTTTCTTT
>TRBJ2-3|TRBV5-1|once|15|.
CASSLSGRRGDTQYF
TGCGCCAGCAGCCTAAGCGGAAGGAGAGGAGATACGCAGTATTTT
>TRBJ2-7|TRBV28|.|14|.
CATRGRASSYEQYF
TGTGCCACCCGGGGTCGGGCGAGCTCCTACGAGCAGTACTTC
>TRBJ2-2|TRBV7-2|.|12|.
CASRRNTGELFF
TGTGCCAGCAGGAGGAATACCGGGGAGCTGTTTTTT
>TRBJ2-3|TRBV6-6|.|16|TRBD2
CASSFLPAGRVDTQYF
TGTGCCAGCAGTTTCCTGCCGGCGGGGAGGGTGGATACGCAGTATTTT
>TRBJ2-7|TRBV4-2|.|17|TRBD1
CASSQGRDRGLSNEQYF
TGTGCCAGCAGCCAAGGTCGAGACAGGGGCCTTTCCAACGAGCAGTACTTC
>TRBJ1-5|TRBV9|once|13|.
CASSAGGSQPQHF
TGTGCCAGCAGCGCGGGGGGCAGTCAGCCCCAGCATTTT
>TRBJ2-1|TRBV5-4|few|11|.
CASSYLNEQFF
TGTGCCAGCAGCTACTTAAATGAGCAGTTCTTC
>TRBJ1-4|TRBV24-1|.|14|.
CATSDGSGSEKLFF
TGTGCCACCAGTGATGGTTCGGGATCCGAAAAACTGTTTTTT
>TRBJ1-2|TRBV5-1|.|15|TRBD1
CASSLGTGTNYGYTF
TGCGCCAGCAGTCTCGGGACAGGGACTAACTATGGCTACACCTTC
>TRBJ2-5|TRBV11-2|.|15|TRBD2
CASSFRLAGAETQYF
TGTGCCAGCAGCTTCCGACTAGCGGGAGCAGAGACCCAGTACTTC
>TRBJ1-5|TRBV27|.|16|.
CASSLRGDYGNQPQHF
TGTGCCAGCAGTTTACGCGGCGACTATGGCAATCAGCCCCAGCATTTT
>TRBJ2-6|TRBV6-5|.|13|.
CATSPSGANVLTF
TGTGCCACCTCTCCCTCTGGGGCCAACGTCCTGACTTTC
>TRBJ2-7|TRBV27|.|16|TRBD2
CASSFGTSGRIHEQYF
TGTGCCAGCAGTTTCGGGACTAGCGGGAGGATCCACGAGCAGTACTTC
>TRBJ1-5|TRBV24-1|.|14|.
CATSDFGTNQPQHF
TGTGCCACCAGTGATTTTGGGACTAATCAGCCCCAGCATTTT
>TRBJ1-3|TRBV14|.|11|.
CASSRGFAIYF
TGTGCCAGCAGCCGAGGATTCGCCATATATTTT
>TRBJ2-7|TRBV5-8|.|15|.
CASSLGTGWRYEQYF
TGTGCCAGCAGCTTGGGAACAGGGTGGCGCTACGAGCAGTACTTC
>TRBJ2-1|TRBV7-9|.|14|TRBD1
CASFTGGIHNEQFF
TGTGCCAGCTTCACAGGGGGCATCCACAATGAGCAGTTCTTC
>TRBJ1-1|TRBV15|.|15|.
CATSRSQGMNTEAFF
TGTGCCACCAGCAGGAGCCAGGGGATGAACACTGAAGCTTTCTTT
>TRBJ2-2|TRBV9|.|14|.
CASSVQGGAGELFF
TGTGCCAGCAGCGTGCAGGGGGGTGCCGGGGAGCTGTTTTTT
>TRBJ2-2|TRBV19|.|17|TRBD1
CASSIDQYRGATGELFF
TGTGCCAGTAGTATAGATCAGTACAGGGGGGCCACCGGGGAGCTGTTTTTT